This T cell receptor (beta chain) was sequenced in a study of blood T cell repertoires in COVID-19 (TCRdb year 2020). In the study overall: Samples from collaborators originated in the United States, Italy and Spain and spanned both the acute and convalescent phases of COVID-19. The samples were drawn from the first 160 participants of the ongoing ImmuneRACE study and from more than 1,000 subjects provided by 6 global collaborators. The sample metadata nearly always contained a de-identified subject ID, COVID-19 status, age in years and sex. The prospective study material was composed of cDNA or gDNA derived from T cells, B-cell-depleted T cells, or PBMCs. Subjects who had been exposed to COVID-19, were actively infected with it, or had recovered from it provided the deeply sampled blood TCRbeta repertoires that made up the dataset. A freely available public database, intended as a resource for researchers studying the immune response to SARS-CoV-2, is where the repertoires were released. Where available, HLA class I and class II types were obtained from metadata supplied by the sample provider rather than from assay-based typing. Broad study findings and their caveats: The amount of clinical and demographic metadata varied by source and participant and was provided uncurated.

Compared with germline, V lacks 4 bases and J lacks 5 bases; bases without a gene match: 6. There are 14 amino acids in the CDR3, from cysteine to phenylalanine inclusive. Only the CDR3 region is kept as DNA, spanning 42 bases read in frame from base 1. CDR1 SNHLY and CDR2 FYNNEI were looked up in the germline V gene. Whole blood was collected in K2EDTA tubes by collaborating institutions according to the institutions' own protocols. Collaborator samples were shipped for TCRbeta analysis as frozen whole blood, isolated PBMCs, or DNA extracted from either sample type. As for this clone: What this receptor recognizes is not known. Per-nucleotide qualities are absent, and no much larger clonotype sits a single base away.

The immunoSEQ Assay, a bias-controlled multiplex PCR, was used to amplify TCRbeta CDR3 regions from genomic DNA. On the authors' methods: Within the assay, amplification of reference gene primers was used to estimate how many nucleated cells each sample contained. To quantify the absolute abundance of each unique TCRbeta CDR3 rearrangement, sequence reads were collapsed and filtered. For each sample, productive Simpson clonality was calculated as the square root of Simpson's diversity index across productive rearrangements. What TCRdb holds here is the immuneACCESS table cut down to in-frame rearrangements. Part of the clones is not present; checked against another copy, under half of the missing clones reflect an unresolved V gene, and the others are unexplained. V and J calls and clone size are those listed in that table; D and trimming were worked out from the DNA. The sample table lists 200,000 or so clones, under 90% of them with a count of one. The ten largest clones capture around an eighth of the sample.

The sample was peripheral blood. This sequence uses TRBV2 and TRBJ2-5, and TRBD1 matches 8 of the central bases. The receptor comes from a man aged 25-45 years with active or convalescent COVID-19. The DNA reads as follows: TGTGCCAGCAGTGGGACAGGGACGATTGAGACCCAGTACTTC. Its translation reads: CASSGTGTIETQYF. With all but the CDR3 taken from the reference TRBV2 and TRBJ2-5 genes, the full variable domain is: EPEVTQTPSHQVTQMGQEVILRCVPISNHLYFYWYRQILGQKVEFLVSFYNNEISEKSEIFDDQFSVERPDGSNFTLKIRSTKLEDSAMYFCASSGTGTIETQYFGPGTRLLVL.